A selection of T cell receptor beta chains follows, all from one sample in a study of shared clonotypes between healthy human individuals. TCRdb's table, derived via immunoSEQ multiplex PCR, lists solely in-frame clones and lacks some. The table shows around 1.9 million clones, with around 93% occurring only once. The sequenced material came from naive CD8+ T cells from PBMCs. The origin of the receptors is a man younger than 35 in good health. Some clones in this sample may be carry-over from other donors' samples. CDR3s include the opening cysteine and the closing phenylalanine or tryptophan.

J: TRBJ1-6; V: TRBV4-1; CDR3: CASSPPRRAETHNSPLHF
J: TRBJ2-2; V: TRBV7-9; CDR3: CASSFGTGELFF
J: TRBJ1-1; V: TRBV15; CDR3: CATSVQGAEENTEAFF
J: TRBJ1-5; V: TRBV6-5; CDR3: CASRLAGESNQPQHF
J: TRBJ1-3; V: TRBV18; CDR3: CASSATELSGNTIYF
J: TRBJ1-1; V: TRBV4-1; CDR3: CASAPVWGNTEAFF
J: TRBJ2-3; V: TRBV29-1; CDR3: CSVGGGFSTDTQYF
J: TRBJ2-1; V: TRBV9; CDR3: CASSVEHNEQFF
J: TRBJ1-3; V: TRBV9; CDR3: CASSPTGQPHTIYF
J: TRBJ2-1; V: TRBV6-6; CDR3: CASSRRGGDNEQFF
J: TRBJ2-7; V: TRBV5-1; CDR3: CASSLFTSGYEQYF
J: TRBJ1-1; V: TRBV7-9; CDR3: CASSHRDLEAFF
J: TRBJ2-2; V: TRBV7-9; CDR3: CASSLSVTGELFF
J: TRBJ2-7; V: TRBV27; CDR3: CASSLNVPHPGNEQYF
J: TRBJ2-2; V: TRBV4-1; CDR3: CASSQDWRGAGVVGELFF
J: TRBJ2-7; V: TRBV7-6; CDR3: CASSLARGTGSSYEQYF
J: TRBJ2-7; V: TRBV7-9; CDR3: CASSARLSYEQYF
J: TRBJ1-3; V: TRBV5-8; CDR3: CASSLVAGNTIYF
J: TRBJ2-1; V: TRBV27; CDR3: CASSLSRGGSYNEQFF
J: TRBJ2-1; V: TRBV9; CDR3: CASSVASSGTSYNEQFF
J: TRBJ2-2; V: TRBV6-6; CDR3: CASSSQDRGWTGELFF
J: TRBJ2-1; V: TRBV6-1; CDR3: CASKGLAGVNEQFF
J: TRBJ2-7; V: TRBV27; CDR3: CASTPSRGQRNYEQYF
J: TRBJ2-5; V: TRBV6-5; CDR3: CASSRLDSETQYF
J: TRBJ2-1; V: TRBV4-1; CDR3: CASSQGGTNDEQFF
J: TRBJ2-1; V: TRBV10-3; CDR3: CAISESTGTSYNEQFF
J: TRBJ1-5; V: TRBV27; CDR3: CASSPAPFSQPQHF
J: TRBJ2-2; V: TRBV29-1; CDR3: CSAVLNRPNTGELFF
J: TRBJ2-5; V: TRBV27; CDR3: CASSSLTSVNGQETQYF
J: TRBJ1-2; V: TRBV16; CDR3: CASSQKNSYGYTF
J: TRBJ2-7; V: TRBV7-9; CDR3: CASSLGGNYEQYF
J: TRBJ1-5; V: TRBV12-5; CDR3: CASGSGDDDQPQHF
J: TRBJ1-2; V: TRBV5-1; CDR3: CASSLLGVGALEGYTF
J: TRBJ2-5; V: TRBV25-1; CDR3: CASSELGQRETQYF
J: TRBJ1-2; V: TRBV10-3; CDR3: CAISETAGQYGYTF
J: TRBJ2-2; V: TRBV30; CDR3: CAWSVLGSTGELFF
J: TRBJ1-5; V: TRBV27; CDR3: CASSLDRVQPQHF